The clone carrying this T cell receptor beta chain was seen a handful of times. Antigen specificity is unknown. The source of the sample is a study of vaccination effects on CD4 cells after COVID-19. Study at large: The participants, recipients of two vaccine doses, got either BNT162b2 or mRNA-1273.

V was pared by 8 bases and J by 4 bases, with 5 bases between. This CDR3 contains 11 residues. Germline V gene data show CDR1 as SNHLY and CDR2 as FYNNEI. The data were produced by immunoSEQ multiplex PCR, yet TCRdb's version contains in-frame clones alone and is incomplete. The sample includes some 63,000 clones, under 80% seen only once; the top ten take roughly 23%. Cultured cells yielded isolated CD4+ T cells after around 10 days. A half-medium replacement with IL-2 medium was carried out on days 3 and 7. The sequence derives from a human donor who had a prior SARS-CoV-2 infection. The chain carries TRBV2 and TRBJ2-2, with D possibly being TRBD1 (5 bases). The sample here was CD4+ T cells from PBMCs cultured without peptide, taken before COVID-19 vaccination. Here the CDR3 DNA reads TGTGCCAGCCAGGGCACCGGGGAGCTGTTTTTT. This translates into CASQGTGELFF. The variable domain in full, completed from reference TRBV2 and TRBJ2-2, reads EPEVTQTPSHQVTQMGQEVILRCVPISNHLYFYWYRQILGQKVEFLVSFYNNEISEKSEIFDDQFSVERPDGSNFTLKIRSTKLEDSAMYFCASQGTGELFFGEGSRLTVL.